This entry lists 19 T cell receptor beta chains sequenced from one sample in a study of control samples from healthy donors and cancer patients. The protocol was immunoSEQ multiplex PCR, while the TCRdb copy is restricted to in-frame clones and leaves out a portion. The profile shows some 200,000 clones, around 94% of them singletons. The sequencing input was blood. The source of these receptors is a man aged 50-60 years in good health.

V usage is TRBV10-3 and J usage is TRBJ2-1; 10 bases align to TRBD2. This CDR3 contains 14 residues. Germline assignment: CDR1 ENHRY and CDR2 SYGVKD. With 7 bases clipped from V and 6 bases from J, the junction kept 6 bases outside the gene matches. The CDR3 DNA is TGTGCCATCAATAGCGGGGGGATTGGCAATGAGCAGTTCTTC. Translated, it gives CAINSGGIGNEQFF.

The rearrangement joins TRBV7-3 to TRBJ1-1; D is perhaps TRBD1 (5 bases). Germline assignment: CDR1 SGHTA and CDR2 FQGTGA. Trimming shortened V by 4 bases and J by 5 bases, and 11 bases separated the two germline ends. CDR3 size: 13 residues. The CDR3, as DNA: TGTGCCAGCAGCTCCAGCGCAGGGACTGAAGCTTTCTTT. Translation gives CASSSSAGTEAFF.

The gene calls are TRBV24-1 and TRBJ2-3; D not certain. V was trimmed by 2 bases and J by 6 bases, leaving 2 bases between them. This CDR3 is 11 amino acids long. Germline V gene sequence: CDR1 KGHDR, CDR2 SFDVKD. The CDR3: CATSDYDTQYF. As DNA, the CDR3 is TGTGCCACCAGTGATTACGATACGCAGTATTTT.

The rearrangement uses TRBV18 and TRBJ1-6; a possible D gene is TRBD1 (5 bases). Germline loops: CDR1 KGHSH, CDR2 LQKENI. V lost 2 bases and J 14 bases, leaving 19 bases between the germline ends. This CDR3 contains 15 residues. The CDR3 loop is CASSPTDGTLGALHF. The CDR3, as DNA: TGTGCCAGCTCACCAACAGACGGGACCCTAGGGGCCCTCCACTTT.

This clone was picked up one time. This rearrangement joins TRBV5-8 to TRBJ1-5; D remains ambiguous. The CDR3 runs 15 residues. CDR1 is SGHTS and CDR2 is YDEGEE in the germline V gene. Trimming took off 6 bases at V and 1 base at J, with 14 bases between the two ends. The CDR3 sequence: CASTTWSLSNQPQHF. In nucleotides, the CDR3 is TGTGCCAGCACCACTTGGAGCCTAAGCAATCAGCCCCAGCATTTT. Drawing the rest from reference TRBV5-8 and TRBJ1-5, the complete variable domain is EAGVTQSPTHLIKTRGQQATLRCSPISGHTSVYWYQQALGLGLQFLLWYDEGEERNRGNFPPRFSGRQFPNYSSELNVNALELEDSALYLCASTTWSLSNQPQHFGDGTRLSIL.

The chain carries TRBV29-1 and TRBJ1-1, with D tentatively TRBD1 (6 bases). CDR1 and CDR2 (germline): SQVTM, ANQGSEA. Trimming left V 6 bases short and J 0 bases short, with 11 bases between. This CDR3 is built from 13 residues. CDR3 DNA sequence: TGCAGCGTGACTGGGACATTGAACACTGAAGCTTTCTTT. Translated: CSVTGTLNTEAFF.

V usage is TRBV6-5 and J usage is TRBJ2-7; 12 nucleotides agree with TRBD2. The CDR3 runs 15 residues. CDR1 MNHEY and CDR2 SVGAGI come from the germline V gene. V lost 6 bases to trimming and J lost 4 bases; unmatched junction nucleotides: 7. CDR3 loop: CASSQTSGGTYEQYF. The CDR3 region has the DNA TGTGCCAGCAGCCAGACTAGCGGGGGCACATACGAGCAGTACTTC.

This chain uses TRBV2 with TRBJ2-2; 7 positions match TRBD2. The V gene's germline CDR1 is SNHLY and CDR2 FYNNEI. This CDR3 is 15 amino acids long. With 5 bases clipped from V and 1 base from J, the junction kept 4 bases outside the gene matches. CDR3 nucleotide sequence: TGTGCCAGCAGTCCGATAGCGGGGAACACCGGGGAGCTGTTTTTT. Its translation is CASSPIAGNTGELFF.

The rearrangement joins TRBV4-2 to TRBJ2-1; D might be TRBD1 (6 bases). Germline V CDR1 and CDR2: LGHNA, YNFKEQ. Trimming removed 5 bases from V and 4 bases from J, with 18 bases in between. The CDR3 sequence is 16 residues long. The CDR3 here is CASSIPGTKSYNEQFF. For the CDR3, the DNA is TGTGCCAGCAGCATACCCGGGACAAAAAGTTACAATGAGCAGTTCTTC.

The chain uses TRBV18 and TRBJ2-1, with D hard to call. The CDR3 has 18 residues. CDR1 KGHSH and CDR2 LQKENI come from the germline V gene. Trimming pared 2 bases from V and 0 bases from J, leaving 17 bases between. Here the CDR3 reads CASSPKPPAVGSYNEQFF. The CDR3 DNA sequence: TGTGCCAGCTCACCAAAGCCCCCCGCAGTGGGCTCCTACAATGAGCAGTTCTTC.

Concerning this clone itself: This sample also contains other DNA sequences that code for the same CDR3. The CDR3 spells CASSLAGKGQPQHF. DNA of the CDR3: TGTGCCAGCAGCTTGGCAGGGAAGGGGCAGCCCCAGCATTTT. The J gene is TRBJ1-5, the V gene TRBV5-6, with a weak D call TRBD1 (5 bases). Trimming stripped 0 bases from V and 7 bases from J, with 11 bases between. Germline V CDR1 and CDR2: SGHDT, YYEEEE. This CDR3 spans 14 amino acids.

This clone showed up just once. The genes are TRBV6-1 and TRBJ2-7, with D unclear. V gave up 4 bases and J gave up 1 base, with 17 bases separating them. CDR3 length: 16 amino acids. Germline CDR1 and CDR2: MNHNS and SASEGT. The CDR3 region has the DNA TGTGCCAGCAGTGTATCAAGCATCTCCCCTTCCTACGAGCAGTACTTC. This translates into CASSVSSISPSYEQYF.

The rearrangement links TRBV5-6 to TRBJ1-2; TRBD1 might be the D (5 bases). This CDR3 has 15 amino acids. In germline, CDR1 is SGHDT, CDR2 YYEEEE. Deletions cut 2 bases from V and 5 bases from J, with 16 bases between. The CDR3 loop reads CASSFPPPEGYGYTF. In DNA form, the CDR3 reads TGTGCCAGCAGCTTCCCCCCTCCCGAGGGGTATGGCTACACCTTC.

This clone showed up just once. The genes are TRBV11-2 and TRBJ2-6, with TRBD2 as a possible D gene (6 bases). The CDR3 totals 18 residues. V was clipped by 5 bases and J by 0 bases, with 17 bases between them. In germline, CDR1 is SGHAT, CDR2 FQNNGV. DNA for the CDR3: TGTGCCAGCAGCAGTATGGACTACACGCTCTCTGGGGCCAACGTCCTGACTTTC. It codes for CASSSMDYTLSGANVLTF.

On this clone itself: Additional DNA sequences in this sample encode the identical CDR3. The CDR3 protein is CSVEERGQGGPSGQYF. The CDR3 DNA is TGCAGCGTTGAAGAACGCGGTCAGGGCGGCCCATCGGGGCAGTACTTC. The chain recombines TRBV29-1 with TRBJ2-7; a possible D gene is TRBD1 (5 bases). The CDR3 extends over 16 amino acids. V was pared by 0 bases and J by 9 bases, with 24 bases between. Germline loops: CDR1 SQVTM, CDR2 ANQGSEA.

The chain has TRBV5-4 and TRBJ1-3, with D unclear. Trimming took 4 bases from V and 0 from J, leaving 8 bases between them. The CDR3 consists of 14 residues. Germline loops: CDR1 SGHNT, CDR2 YYREEE (reference sequence). CDR3 residues: CASSGRDSGNTIYF. The CDR3 nucleotides are TGTGCCAGCAGCGGTAGAGACTCTGGAAACACCATATATTTT. Drawing the rest from reference TRBV5-4 and TRBJ1-3, the complete variable domain is ETGVTQSPTHLIKTRGQQVTLRCSSQSGHNTVSWYQQALGQGPQFIFQYYREEENGRGNFPPRFSGLQFPNYSSELNVNALELDDSALYLCASSGRDSGNTIYFGEGSWLTVV.

V usage is TRBV19 and J usage is TRBJ2-2; no firm D call. The CDR3 is 15 residues long. CDR1 and CDR2 (germline): LNHDA, SQIVND (reference sequence). V gave up 8 bases and J gave up 1 base, with 14 bases separating them. CDR3 sequence reads: CASLGGKVNTGELFF. CDR3 nucleotides: TGTGCCAGTTTGGGTGGGAAGGTGAACACCGGGGAGCTGTTTTTT.

The CDR3 DNA reads as TGTGCCACCAGTAGTTCCGGTAATAATGAAAAACTGTTTTTT. Protein sequence: CATSSSGNNEKLFF. The rearrangement joins TRBV24-1 to TRBJ1-4; D is unclear. Trimming removed 6 bases from V and 4 bases from J, with 11 bases in between. The CDR3 runs 14 residues. Germline V gene data show CDR1 as KGHDR and CDR2 as SFDVKD.

This clone was seen only once. The chain joins TRBV6-5 to TRBJ1-1; 8 nucleotides agree with TRBD1. After removal of 7 bases from V and 5 bases from J, the junction contained 9 bases not matched to a gene. The CDR3 totals 14 residues. Per the germline V gene, CDR1 is MNHEY and CDR2 is SVGAGI. The DNA of the CDR3 is TGTGCCAGCATGACCGGGACAGGTGCGACTGAAGCTTTCTTT. Translated, it gives CASMTGTGATEAFF.